This note documents a single T cell receptor beta chain sequence. Its specific antigen is unknown. One base away there is no much larger clone; base qualities are not given. The data are from a study of neoadjuvant anti-PD-1 for oral cavity cancer (TCRdb year 2021). About the full investigation: Three to four biweekly doses of nivolumab at 3 mg/kg were mostly administered to patients before curative-intent surgical resection. For patients who did not progress, a fourth nivolumab dose was given around day 43, followed by definitive surgical resection on days 50-56. Under RECIST 1.1, patients with complete response, partial response or stable disease were classed as responders, and patients with progression were classed as non-responders. There were about a dozen patients in the parent correlative cohort, and the response rate was 33%. Broad study findings and their caveats: Within PBMCs, T cell clonality (Gini index) was significantly higher in non-responders than responders after neoadjuvant nivolumab. Higher pretreatment blood Treg/Th17 ratios correlated with higher pretreatment blood TCRbeta clonality and lower post-treatment tumor TCRbeta clonality. Only a few patients per response group were included in the TCR analyses, and larger cohorts for validation were called for by the authors.

Interpreted using the paper, the time point label stands for: after neoadjuvant nivolumab, at surgical resection. The patients had newly diagnosed stage II-IVA oral cavity squamous cell carcinoma and had not received any prior systemic or radiation treatment. The cohort was composed of patients with HPV-negative, locally advanced oral cavity squamous cell carcinoma. Peripheral blood mononuclear cells were analyzed directly, without maintenance or expansion in culture. Samples came from a longitudinal correlative study of a single-arm phase II trial of neoadjuvant nivolumab in oral cavity squamous cell carcinoma. Genomic DNA-based TCRbeta sequencing was performed on subject-matched pre- and post-treatment PBMCs and tumors from three responders and three non-responders. Peripheral blood mononuclear cells were collected before nivolumab treatment and were collected again after treatment, at the time of surgery. The Maxwell RSC DNA from Cells kit was used to isolate genomic DNA from PBMCs.

CDR1 and CDR2 are drawn from the germline V gene: ENHRY, SYGVKD. Inclusive of the bounding cysteine and phenylalanine, the CDR3 is 13 residues long. Just CDR3 DNA is preserved here, 39 bases in frame from base 1. At the junction V is shortened by 3 bases and J by 2 bases, with 7 bases in between. For deep sequencing, each PBMC sample was run in six replicates, with libraries mostly built from approximately 500 ng of input genomic DNA. TCRbeta libraries were prepared with the immunoSEQ hsTCRbeta kit according to the manufacturer's instructions. Sequencing of the completed libraries took place using an Illumina NovaSeq 6000 S4 flow cell after they had been pooled to approximately 3 nM. The original methods were these. The immunoSEQ Analyzer was used for raw data preprocessing and quality control. The analysis was restricted to productive rearrangements, with each unique CDR3 amino acid sequence defining a clonotype. Using the R package tcR, the researchers computed the Gini-Simpson index as their estimate of repertoire clonality. Student's t test was used to compare Gini indices, while Pearson correlation assessed associations with tumor size change. In its TCRdb copy, this immuneACCESS table keeps in-frame sequences only and misses some clones. Where compared with another copy, unresolved V genes explain less than half of these, and the others have no known cause. V and J calls plus clone size are reproduced from that table; the DNA served to infer D and trimming. The sample profile shows around 32,000 clones; roughly 79% of them were found once. The ten largest clonotypes hold almost 3.5% of the sample.

Sample: PBMCs, taken after nivolumab (anti-PD-1) treatment. This receptor was identified in a person aged 40 to 85 with oral cavity squamous cell carcinoma. The chain was built from TRBV10-3 and TRBJ2-5, with the D gene call left open. The CDR3 has the sequence CAISDGQQETQYF. The nucleotides read TGTGCCATCAGTGATGGCCAGCAAGAGACCCAGTACTTC.